The rows below give T cell receptor beta chains drawn from one sample of a study of CD8+ T cells in alopecia areata. The assay was immunoSEQ multiplex PCR, and TCRdb's table has in-frame clones only and misses some. The table lists about 150,000 clones, under 60% of them singletons. The sequenced sample was CD8+ T cells sorted from blood, obtained at week 0. Receptor source: a human donor with alopecia areata. The CDR3 runs from the conserved cysteine through the conserved F or W. The order of the fields is clone size, J gene, V gene, D gene, CDR3 protein, CDR3 DNA. A D gene is named only where the DNA matches it firmly. Rows may omit the clone size; those that give it use once, few, many or a size class.

.	TRBJ1-1	TRBV9	.	CASSVVRNTEAFF	TGTGCCAGCAGCGTAGTCAGGAACACTGAAGCTTTCTTT
many	TRBJ2-5	TRBV7-8	TRBD2	CASTHGVSGGETQYF	TGTGCCAGCACCCACGGGGTTAGCGGGGGTGAGACCCAGTACTTC
few	TRBJ2-1	TRBV13	.	CASSALALSSYNEQFF	TGTGCCAGCAGCGCATTAGCGCTGAGCTCCTACAATGAGCAGTTCTTC
few	TRBJ1-5	TRBV19	TRBD1	CASSNLTGNQPQHF	TGTGCCAGTAGTAACCTGACAGGGAACCAGCCCCAGCATTTT
.	TRBJ2-1	TRBV2	.	CASSEDHNEQFF	TGTGCCAGCAGTGAAGATCACAATGAGCAGTTCTTC
.	TRBJ2-1	TRBV29-1	TRBD2	CSVPTSGGPNSYNEQFF	TGCAGCGTTCCGACTAGCGGGGGACCCAACTCCTACAATGAGCAGTTCTTC
.	TRBJ2-7	TRBV7-2	.	CASSLIWGQAYEQYF	TGTGCCAGCAGCTTAATTTGGGGGCAAGCCTACGAGCAGTACTTC
.	TRBJ1-6	TRBV14	TRBD1	CASSHTQGTTSPLHF	TGTGCCAGCAGCCACACACAGGGGACTACTTCACCCCTCCACTTT
few	TRBJ2-5	TRBV6-6	.	CASSPGRIQETQYF	TGTGCCAGCAGTCCTGGACGGATCCAAGAGACCCAGTACTTC
.	TRBJ2-3	TRBV30	.	CAWSDLTDTQYF	TGTGCCTGGAGTGACCTAACAGATACGCAGTATTTT
.	TRBJ2-7	TRBV5-1	TRBD1	CASSWGTGEGEQYF	TGCGCCAGCAGCTGGGGGACAGGGGAAGGAGAGCAGTACTTC
.	TRBJ1-2	TRBV4-1	.	CASSQLVPGDGYTF	TGCGCCAGCAGCCAATTGGTGCCAGGGGATGGCTACACCTTC
.	TRBJ1-2	TRBV18	.	CASSPPSTGRGYTF	TGTGCCAGCTCACCGCCGTCAACAGGGAGGGGCTACACCTTC
.	TRBJ2-7	TRBV19	.	CASSPTATGLVGEQYF	TGTGCCAGTAGTCCCACCGCGACAGGATTAGTTGGAGAGCAGTACTTC
few	TRBJ2-1	TRBV29-1	TRBD2	CSISGGEREQFF	TGCAGCATATCTGGGGGGGAGCGTGAGCAGTTCTTC
once	TRBJ2-6	TRBV11-3	.	CASSLPTGGANVLTF	TGTGCCAGCAGCTTACCAACCGGGGGGGCCAACGTCCTGACTTTC
few	TRBJ2-5	TRBV29-1	.	CSVERDPVETQYF	TGCAGCGTTGAACGAGATCCAGTCGAGACCCAGTACTTC
.	TRBJ2-1	TRBV6-6	TRBD1	CASRQGNEQFF	TGTGCCAGTCGACAGGGCAATGAGCAGTTCTTC
.	TRBJ1-1	TRBV2	TRBD1	CASSEKGANTEAFF	TGTGCCAGCAGTGAAAAGGGGGCAAACACTGAAGCTTTCTTT
few	TRBJ2-7	TRBV7-9	.	CASSLGAGGEQYF	TGTGCCAGCAGCTTAGGAGCCGGGGGCGAGCAGTACTTC
.	TRBJ2-3	TRBV9	TRBD2	CASSFSGEDTQYF	TGTGCCAGCAGCTTTAGCGGGGAGGATACGCAGTATTTT
.	TRBJ2-7	TRBV5-1	.	CASSPEGVHEQYF	TGCGCCAGCAGCCCGGAAGGGGTTCACGAGCAGTACTTC
few	TRBJ1-5	TRBV4-3	.	CASSQDRAAYQPQHF	TGCGCCAGCAGCCAAGACCGGGCGGCGTATCAGCCCCAGCATTTT
many	TRBJ2-7	TRBV11-2	TRBD1	CASSCRDRSSYEQYF	TGTGCCAGCAGCTGCCGGGACAGGTCATCCTACGAGCAGTACTTC